Listed below are T cell receptor beta chains from one sample, sequenced in a study of technical replicates of blood from a few donors. Profiling relied on immunoSEQ multiplex PCR, and the TCRdb table lists in-frame clones only, not all of them. The sample includes 15,000 or so clones, around 86% of them seen just once. Sequencing used PBMCs. The receptors shown here come from a human donor in good health. Each CDR3 is given with its conserved first and last residue. The D gene is left open where the match is weak. Clone size is shown for a subset of rows, as once, few, many or a class of expanded clone.

>TRBV5-6|TRBJ2-3|-|-
TGTGCCAGCAGCTTGTACAGTCGCTACACAGATACGCAGTATTTT
CASSLYSRYTDTQYF
>TRBV30|TRBJ2-2|-|-
TGTGCCTGGAGTGAAGGCGGGACCGGGGAGCTGTTTTTT
CAWSEGGTGELFF
>TRBV29-1|TRBJ2-1|-|TRBD2
TGCAGCGCGCAGCGCACTAGCGGGAGTCATGAGCAGTTCTTC
CSAQRTSGSHEQFF
>TRBV30|TRBJ2-5|-|-
TGTGCCTGGAGTGGTGCGGGCGAAGAGACCCAGTACTTC
CAWSGAGEETQYF
>TRBV28|TRBJ2-7|once|TRBD1
TGTGCCAGCAGTTTTGGGGACAGGCAAGCCTACGAGCAGTACTTC
CASSFGDRQAYEQYF
>TRBV7-8|TRBJ1-1|-|TRBD1
TGTGCCAGCAGCGTGGACAGGGTAAACACTGAAGCTTTCTTT
CASSVDRVNTEAFF
>TRBV7-3|TRBJ2-1|few|TRBD2
TGTGCCAGCAGCTTACTTCCTAGCGGCAATGAGCAGTTCTTC
CASSLLPSGNEQFF
>TRBV6-5|TRBJ2-7|-|TRBD1
TGTGCCAGCAGTTACTCGACAGGGACCTACGAGCAGTACTTC
CASSYSTGTYEQYF
>TRBV18|TRBJ2-5|few|TRBD1
TGTGCCAGCTCACCTCGAGGGGGCGCAGAGACCCAGTACTTC
CASSPRGGAETQYF
>TRBV4-1|TRBJ2-1|-|TRBD2
TGCGCCAGCAGCCCGGGAGAGCGGGGCTACAATGAGCAGTTCTTC
CASSPGERGYNEQFF
>TRBV9|TRBJ2-5|-|TRBD2
TGTGCCAGCACCAGGACTAGCGCGCAAGAGACCCAGTACTTC
CASTRTSAQETQYF
>TRBV11-2|TRBJ2-7|-|-
TGTGCCAGCAGCTCCCTCAGATTCTCCTACGAGCAGTACTTC
CASSSLRFSYEQYF
>TRBV2|TRBJ2-3|-|-
TGTGCCAGCACTAAGGACTACGCAGATACGCAGTATTTT
CASTKDYADTQYF
>TRBV28|TRBJ1-2|once|-
TGTGCCAGCAGTTTAGGGGCCTTCCTTTATGGCTACACCTTC
CASSLGAFLYGYTF
>TRBV19|TRBJ2-2|-|-
TGTGCCAGTAGGGTTGCGGGGAACACCGGGGAGCTGTTTTTT
CASRVAGNTGELFF
>TRBV27|TRBJ2-7|-|TRBD1
TGTGCCAGCAGCCAGGGACAGGGGACCTACGAGCAGTACTTC
CASSQGQGTYEQYF
>TRBV30|TRBJ2-1|-|TRBD2
TGTGCCTGGAGTGTAATCCCGGCTAGCGGGAGTTACAATGAGCAGTTCTTC
CAWSVIPASGSYNEQFF
>TRBV9|TRBJ1-5|-|-
TGTGCCAGCAGCGTAGAGGGGAGGGCCCATCAGCCCCAGCATTTT
CASSVEGRAHQPQHF
>TRBV27|TRBJ1-1|-|-
TGTGCCAGCAGTTTCCTATTCAGGGGTGAAGCTTTCTTT
CASSFLFRGEAFF
>TRBV28|TRBJ2-5|-|-
TGTGCCAGCAGTTTATCGGAGACCCAGTACTTC
CASSLSETQYF
>TRBV11-3|TRBJ2-7|once|TRBD1
TGTGCCAGCAGCGTCACAGGGGGCCACGAGCAGTACTTC
CASSVTGGHEQYF
>TRBV27|TRBJ2-7|-|-
TGTGCCAGCAGTTTATCGGGGACTCCTTACTCCTACGAGCAGTACTTC
CASSLSGTPYSYEQYF
>TRBV5-1|TRBJ2-3|-|-
TGCGCCAGCAGCTTAGGACAAGATACGCAGTATTTT
CASSLGQDTQYF
>TRBV18|TRBJ1-4|-|-
TGTGCCAGCTCACGCCCAGGGATCGGTGAAAAACTGTTTTTT
CASSRPGIGEKLFF
>TRBV5-1|TRBJ2-2|-|TRBD1
TGCGCCAGTAACAGGGGGCCCTCCACCGGGGAGCTGTTTTTT
CASNRGPSTGELFF
>TRBV6-6|TRBJ2-5|-|-
TGTGCCAGCAGTTACCAAGGGGGCCAAGAGACCCAGTACTTC
CASSYQGGQETQYF
>TRBV20-1|TRBJ2-5|-|-
TGCAGTGCTCCCTTACAAGAGACCCAGTACTTC
CSAPLQETQYF
>TRBV12-5|TRBJ2-7|-|TRBD1
TGTGCTAGTGGTTCCCCGGGGACAGGGGGGTGGTACGAGCAGTACTTC
CASGSPGTGGWYEQYF
>TRBV5-1|TRBJ2-7|-|-
TGCGCCAGCAGGGCCCTGACTTCGGGGGAGCAGTACTTC
CASRALTSGEQYF
>TRBV7-6|TRBJ2-2|-|-
TGTGCCAGCAGCTCCTATCAGGCGGGCGGGGAGCTGTTTTTT
CASSSYQAGGELFF
>TRBV5-4|TRBJ2-2|-|-
TGTGCCAGCAGCTTGGGGTCCGGGACCGGGGAGCTGTTTTTT
CASSLGSGTGELFF
>TRBV27|TRBJ2-7|-|TRBD1
TGTGCCAGCAGGGCCAGGGGGCAAGTCTCCTACGAGCAGTACTTC
CASRARGQVSYEQYF